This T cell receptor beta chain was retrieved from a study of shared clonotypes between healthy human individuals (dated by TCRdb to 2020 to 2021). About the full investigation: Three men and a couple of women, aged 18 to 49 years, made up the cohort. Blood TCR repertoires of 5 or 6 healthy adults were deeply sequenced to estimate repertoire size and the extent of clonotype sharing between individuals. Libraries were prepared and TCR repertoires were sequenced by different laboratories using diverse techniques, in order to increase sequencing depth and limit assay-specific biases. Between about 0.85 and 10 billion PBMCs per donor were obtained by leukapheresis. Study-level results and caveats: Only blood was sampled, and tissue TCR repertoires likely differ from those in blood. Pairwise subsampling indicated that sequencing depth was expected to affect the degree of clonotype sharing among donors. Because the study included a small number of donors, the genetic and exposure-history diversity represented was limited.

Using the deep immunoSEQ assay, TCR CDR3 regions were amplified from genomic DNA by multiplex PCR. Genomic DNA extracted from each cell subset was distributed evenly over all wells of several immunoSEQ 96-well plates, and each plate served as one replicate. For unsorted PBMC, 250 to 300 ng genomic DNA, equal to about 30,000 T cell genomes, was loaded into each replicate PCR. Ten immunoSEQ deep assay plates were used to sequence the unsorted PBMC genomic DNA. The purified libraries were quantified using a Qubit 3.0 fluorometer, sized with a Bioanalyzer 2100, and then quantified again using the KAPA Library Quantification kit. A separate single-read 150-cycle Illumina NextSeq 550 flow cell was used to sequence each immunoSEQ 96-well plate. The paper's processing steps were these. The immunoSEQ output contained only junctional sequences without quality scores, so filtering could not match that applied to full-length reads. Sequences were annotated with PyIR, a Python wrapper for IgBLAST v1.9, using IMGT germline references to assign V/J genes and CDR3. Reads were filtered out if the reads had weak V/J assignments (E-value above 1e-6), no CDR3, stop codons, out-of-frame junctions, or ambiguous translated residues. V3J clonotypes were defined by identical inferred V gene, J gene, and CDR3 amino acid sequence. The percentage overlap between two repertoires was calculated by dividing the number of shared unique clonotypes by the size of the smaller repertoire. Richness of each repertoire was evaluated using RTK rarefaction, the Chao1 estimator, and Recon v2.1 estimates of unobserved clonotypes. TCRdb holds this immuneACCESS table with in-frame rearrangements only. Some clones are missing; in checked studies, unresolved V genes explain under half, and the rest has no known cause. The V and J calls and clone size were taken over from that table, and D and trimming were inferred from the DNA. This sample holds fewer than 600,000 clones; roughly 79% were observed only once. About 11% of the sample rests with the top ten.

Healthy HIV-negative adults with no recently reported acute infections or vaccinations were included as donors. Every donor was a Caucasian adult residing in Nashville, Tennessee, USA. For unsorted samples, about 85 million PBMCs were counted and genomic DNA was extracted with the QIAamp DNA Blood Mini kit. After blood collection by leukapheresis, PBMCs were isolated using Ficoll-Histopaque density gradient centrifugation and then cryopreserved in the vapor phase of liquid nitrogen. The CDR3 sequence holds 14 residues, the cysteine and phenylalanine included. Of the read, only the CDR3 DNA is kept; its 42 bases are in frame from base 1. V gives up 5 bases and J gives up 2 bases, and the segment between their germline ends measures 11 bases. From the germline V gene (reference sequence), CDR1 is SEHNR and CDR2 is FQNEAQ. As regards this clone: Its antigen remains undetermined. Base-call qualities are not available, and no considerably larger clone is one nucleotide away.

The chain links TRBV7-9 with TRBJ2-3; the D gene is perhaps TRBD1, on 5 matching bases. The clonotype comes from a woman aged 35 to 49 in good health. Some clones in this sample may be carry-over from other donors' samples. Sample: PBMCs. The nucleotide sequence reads TGTGCCAGCAGCATCGACAGCTCCACAGATACGCAGTATTTT. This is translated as CASSIDSSTDTQYF.